Listed below are T cell receptor beta chains from one sample, sequenced in a study of spatial heterogeneity in lung cancer. TCRdb itself ran the 5' RACE reads through MiXCR, one entry per CDR3 protein. The profile shows around 9,300 distinct CDR3 sequences, under 8% of them singletons. The sequenced sample was lung tumor tissue, obtained at surgery. These receptors were obtained from a male donor with early-stage non-small cell lung cancer. The CDR3 runs from the conserved cysteine through the conserved F or W. The order of the fields is clone size, V gene, D gene, J gene, CDR3 length, CDR3 DNA, CDR3 protein. A D gene is named only where the DNA matches it firmly. Size is omitted from some rows. Given values are once, few, many or a class for expanded clones.

size: many
V: TRBV20-1
D: TRBD1
J: TRBJ2-7
length: 14
DNA: TGCAGTGCTAGGGACAGGTATAGGTCCTACGAGCAGTACTTC
CDR3: CSARDRYRSYEQYF

size: few
V: TRBV20-1
D: .
J: TRBJ1-1
length: 13
DNA: TGCAGTGCCCGGCCGGATTCTAACACTGAAGCTTTCTTT
CDR3: CSARPDSNTEAFF

size: many
V: TRBV20-1
D: TRBD1
J: TRBJ2-7
length: 13
DNA: TGCAGTGCCAGGGGGACCAGACCGGACGAGCAGTACTTC
CDR3: CSARGTRPDEQYF

size: .
V: TRBV5-4
D: .
J: TRBJ2-1
length: 16
DNA: TGTGCCAGCAGCCCCATGGGTCGGGACGGAACCAATGAGCAGTTCTTC
CDR3: CASSPMGRDGTNEQFF

size: many
V: TRBV6-6
D: .
J: TRBJ1-2
length: 14
DNA: TGTGCCAGCAGTCTATCTGGAAGCAACTATGGCTACACCTTC
CDR3: CASSLSGSNYGYTF

size: many
V: TRBV10-3
D: .
J: TRBJ1-4
length: 16
DNA: TGTGCCATCAGTGCTGGGACACAAGCAACTAATGAAAAACTGTTTTTT
CDR3: CAISAGTQATNEKLFF

size: medium-sized
V: TRBV6-5
D: .
J: TRBJ1-5
length: 13
DNA: TGTGCCAGCAGTTATAAATACAATCAGCCCCAGCATTTT
CDR3: CASSYKYNQPQHF

size: few
V: TRBV4-2
D: .
J: TRBJ2-2
length: 17
DNA: TGTGCCAGCAGCAAAAGAGTAGGACAGACGAACACCGGGGAGCTGTTTTTT
CDR3: CASSKRVGQTNTGELFF

size: many
V: TRBV4-2
D: .
J: TRBJ1-4
length: 15
DNA: TGTGCCAGCAGCCACTCCCGGGGCACTAATGAAAAACTGTTTTTT
CDR3: CASSHSRGTNEKLFF

size: few
V: TRBV27
D: .
J: TRBJ2-1
length: 11
DNA: TGTGCCAGCAGTTTGTACAATGAGCAGTTCTTC
CDR3: CASSLYNEQFF

size: many
V: TRBV6-2/TRBV6-3
D: .
J: TRBJ2-4
length: 18
DNA: TGTGCCAGCAGTTACTCGACTGGGCTAGCCCTAGCCAAAAACATTCAGTACTTC
CDR3: CASSYSTGLALAKNIQYF

size: few
V: TRBV6-5
D: .
J: TRBJ2-1
length: 14
DNA: TGTGCCAGCAGCCGGGGAACCTCCTACAATGAGCAGTTCTTC
CDR3: CASSRGTSYNEQFF

size: .
V: TRBV30
D: .
J: TRBJ1-1
length: 13
DNA: TGTGCCTGGAGTGTACCCTCCCCCGCTGCAATCCTCTTT
CDR3: CAWSVPSPAAILF

size: many
V: TRBV28
D: TRBD1
J: TRBJ1-1
length: 13
DNA: TGTGCCAGCAGTTCAGGGGGTCACACTGAAGCTTTCTTT
CDR3: CASSSGGHTEAFF

size: few
V: TRBV20-1
D: TRBD2
J: TRBJ2-7
length: 13
DNA: TGCAGTGCCGCGGGAGGGGCCAGCTACGAGCAGTACTTC
CDR3: CSAAGGASYEQYF

size: few
V: TRBV30
D: .
J: TRBJ1-1
length: 12
DNA: TGTGCCTGGATATGGGCTAACACTGAAGCTTTCTTT
CDR3: CAWIWANTEAFF

size: many
V: TRBV4-2
D: TRBD1
J: TRBJ1-1
length: 15
DNA: TGTGCCAGCAGCCAAGTGGGACAGGCGAACACTGAAGCTTTCTTT
CDR3: CASSQVGQANTEAFF

size: medium-sized
V: TRBV28
D: TRBD1
J: TRBJ1-6
length: 14
DNA: TGTGCCACTTCACAGGGGGCGCGGAATTCACCCCTCCACTTT
CDR3: CATSQGARNSPLHF

size: many
V: TRBV7-2
D: .
J: TRBJ2-1
length: 15
DNA: TGTGCCAGCAGCTTCACAGGGAGCTCCTACAATGAGCAGTTCTTC
CDR3: CASSFTGSSYNEQFF

size: .
V: TRBV6-5
D: .
J: TRBJ2-6
length: 15
DNA: TGTGCCAGCAGCTTAACAGGGCTTGGGGCCAACGTCCTGACTTTC
CDR3: CASSLTGLGANVLTF

size: few
V: TRBV19
D: TRBD1
J: TRBJ2-2
length: 14
DNA: TGTGCCAGTAAGGCCAGGGGGCTCTCCGGGGAGCTGTTTTTT
CDR3: CASKARGLSGELFF

size: .
V: TRBV6-5
D: .
J: TRBJ1-1
length: 13
DNA: TGTGCCAGCAGTTACTCGAGTTGGAGGGAAGCTTTCTTT
CDR3: CASSYSSWREAFF

size: many
V: TRBV20-1
D: .
J: TRBJ1-2
length: 15
DNA: TGCAGTGCTAAGACCCGCGAGCAGAGTAACTATGGCTACACCTTC
CDR3: CSAKTREQSNYGYTF

size: many
V: TRBV7-6
D: .
J: TRBJ2-3
length: 14
DNA: TGTGCCAGCAGCACCAGTTCAGGGACAGATACGCAGTATTTT
CDR3: CASSTSSGTDTQYF

size: .
V: TRBV9
D: .
J: TRBJ1-2
length: 14
DNA: TGTGCCAGCAGCGACCTTGAGGGACTCCTTGGCTACACCTTC
CDR3: CASSDLEGLLGYTF

size: few
V: TRBV19
D: TRBD1
J: TRBJ1-2
length: 14
DNA: TGTGCCAGTTCCCAGGACAGGGCCAACTATGGCTACACCTTC
CDR3: CASSQDRANYGYTF

size: .
V: TRBV20-1
D: .
J: TRBJ2-7
length: 14
DNA: TGCAGTGCTAGAGCGGTCAGGGCCCAGAACGAGCAGTACTTC
CDR3: CSARAVRAQNEQYF

size: many
V: TRBV6-5
D: TRBD1
J: TRBJ1-1
length: 20
DNA: TGTGCCAGCAGTTACCAACTTACAGGGGGCGCGGGAACACGGGGTAGTGAAGCTTTCTTT
CDR3: CASSYQLTGGAGTRGSEAFF

size: many
V: TRBV12-3/TRBV12-4
D: .
J: TRBJ2-6
length: 14
DNA: TGTGCCAGCAGTCCACCCTCTGGGGCCAACGTCCTGACTTTC
CDR3: CASSPPSGANVLTF

size: many
V: TRBV7-2
D: TRBD2
J: TRBJ2-7
length: 15
DNA: TGTGCCAGCAGCCTTAGCGGGGGGCTCACCTACGAGCAGTACTTC
CDR3: CASSLSGGLTYEQYF

size: medium-sized
V: TRBV27
D: .
J: TRBJ1-1
length: 14
DNA: TGTGCCAGCAGTTTAATTTCAGGGGTTGGGAAAGCTTTCTTT
CDR3: CASSLISGVGKAFF

size: many
V: TRBV2
D: .
J: TRBJ1-6
length: 14
DNA: TGTGCCAGCAGTGCGGGGATAGAAACATCACCCCTCCACTTT
CDR3: CASSAGIETSPLHF

size: many
V: TRBV4-3
D: TRBD1
J: TRBJ1-4
length: 16
DNA: TGCGCCAGCAGCCAAGTCGTGCAGGGGGCTAATGAAAAACTGTTTTTT
CDR3: CASSQVVQGANEKLFF

size: many
V: TRBV6-5
D: TRBD2
J: TRBJ2-1
length: 15
DNA: TGTGCCAGCAGGATACTAGCGGCCTCCTACAATGAGCAGTTCTTC
CDR3: CASRILAASYNEQFF

size: many
V: TRBV28
D: .
J: TRBJ2-5
length: 15
DNA: TGTGCCAGCAGTTTTAAGGTCGGAGTTCCGGAGACCCAGTACTTC
CDR3: CASSFKVGVPETQYF

size: .
V: TRBV7-2
D: TRBD1
J: TRBJ1-5
length: 15
DNA: TGTGCCAGCAACGCCGGGACAGGGATCAATCAGCCCCAGCATTTT
CDR3: CASNAGTGINQPQHF

size: many
V: TRBV20-1
D: .
J: TRBJ1-1
length: 13
DNA: TGCAGTGCTAGTTTGCAGATGAACACTGAAGCTTTCTTT
CDR3: CSASLQMNTEAFF

size: many
V: TRBV14
D: TRBD2
J: TRBJ2-1
length: 17
DNA: TGTGCCAGCAGCCAAGTTGGACTAGCGGGGGGGCGGCATGAGCAGTTCTTC
CDR3: CASSQVGLAGGRHEQFF

size: many
V: TRBV6-2/TRBV6-3
D: .
J: TRBJ2-5
length: 15
DNA: TGTGCCAGCAGTTACTCGGGGGGTACCCGGGAGACCCAGTACTTC
CDR3: CASSYSGGTRETQYF

size: many
V: TRBV7-3
D: .
J: TRBJ2-2
length: 16
DNA: TGTGCCAGCAGCTCTGAGGAATTTCCGGACACCGGGGAGCTGTTTTTT
CDR3: CASSSEEFPDTGELFF